Described below is a single T cell receptor (beta chain) sequence and its context. Trimming took 2 bases from V and 5 from J; bases not matched to a gene: 9. Germline CDR1 reads GTSNPN; CDR2 reads SVGIG (reference sequence). The length of the CDR3 is 16 residues. These data belong to a study of blood T cell repertoires in COVID-19. Study as a whole: Specimens from acute and convalescent COVID-19 originated in the United States, Italy and Spain.

The data were produced by immunoSEQ multiplex PCR, yet TCRdb's version contains in-frame clones alone and is incomplete. Of about 280,000 clones in the sample, roughly 80% were seen once. The chain joins TRBV30 to TRBJ1-6, with 7 bases lining up with TRBD1. The TCR sequence derives from a man aged 35 to 55 who had been exposed to COVID-19. The sequenced material came from PBMCs or T cells enriched from blood (not recorded which). The CDR3 sequence: CAWSKGTGANNSPLHF. DNA for the CDR3: TGTGCCTGGAGTAAAGGAACAGGGGCCAATAATTCACCCCTCCACTTT.